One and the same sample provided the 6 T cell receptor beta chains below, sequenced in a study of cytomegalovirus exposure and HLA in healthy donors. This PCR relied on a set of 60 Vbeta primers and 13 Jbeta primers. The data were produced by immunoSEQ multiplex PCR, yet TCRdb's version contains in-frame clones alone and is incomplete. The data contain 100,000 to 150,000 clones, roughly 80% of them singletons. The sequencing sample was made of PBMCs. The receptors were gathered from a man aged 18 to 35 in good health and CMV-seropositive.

CDR3: CASSRGLDNEQFF. CDR3 coding DNA: TGTGCCAGCAGCCGTGGACTAGACAATGAGCAGTTCTTC. The chain links TRBV7-9 to TRBJ2-1; 7 nucleotides agree with TRBD2. Germline CDR1 and CDR2: SEHNR and FQNEAQ (reference sequence). V lost 5 bases, J lost 5 bases, and 3 bases stayed unmatched. CDR3 length equals 13 residues.

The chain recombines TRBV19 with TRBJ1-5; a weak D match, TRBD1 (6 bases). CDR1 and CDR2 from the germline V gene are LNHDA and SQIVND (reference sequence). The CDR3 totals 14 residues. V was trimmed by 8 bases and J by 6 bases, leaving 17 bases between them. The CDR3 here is CASGGTGWGQPQHF. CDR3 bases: TGTGCCAGTGGCGGAACAGGGTGGGGTCAGCCCCAGCATTTT. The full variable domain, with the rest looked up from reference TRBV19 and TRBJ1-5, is DGGITQSPKYLFRKEGQNVTLSCEQNLNHDAMYWYRQDPGQGLRLIYYSQIVNDFQKGDIAEGYSVSREKKESFPLTVTSAQKNPTAFYLCASGGTGWGQPQHFGDGTRLSIL.

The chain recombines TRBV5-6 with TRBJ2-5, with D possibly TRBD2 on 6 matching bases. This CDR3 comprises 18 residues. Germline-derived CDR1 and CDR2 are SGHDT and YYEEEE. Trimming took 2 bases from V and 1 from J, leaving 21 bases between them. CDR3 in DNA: TGTGCCAGCAGCTTCCTATCGTCGTTGGGGGGAGCCCAAGAGACCCAGTACTTC. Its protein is CASSFLSSLGGAQETQYF.

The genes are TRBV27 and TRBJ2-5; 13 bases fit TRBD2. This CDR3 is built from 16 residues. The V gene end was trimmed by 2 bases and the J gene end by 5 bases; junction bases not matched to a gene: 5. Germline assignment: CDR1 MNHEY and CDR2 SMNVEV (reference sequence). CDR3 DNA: TGTGCCAGCAGTTTAGGACTAGCGGGGGAGGGCGAGACCCAGTACTTC. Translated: CASSLGLAGEGETQYF.

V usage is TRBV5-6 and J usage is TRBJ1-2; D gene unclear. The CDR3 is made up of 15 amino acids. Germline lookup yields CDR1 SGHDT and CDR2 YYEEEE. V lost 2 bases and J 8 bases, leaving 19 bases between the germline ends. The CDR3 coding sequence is TGTGCCAGCAGCTTTCCGTTAGGCACGGTCGGGGGCTACACCTTC. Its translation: CASSFPLGTVGGYTF.

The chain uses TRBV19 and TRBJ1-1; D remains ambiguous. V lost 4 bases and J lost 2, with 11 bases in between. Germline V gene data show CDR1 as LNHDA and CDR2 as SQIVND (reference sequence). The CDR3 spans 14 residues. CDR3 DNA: TGTGCCAGTAGTAGTCCCCTCCTTAACACTGAAGCTTTCTTT. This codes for CASSSPLLNTEAFF.